Below, 7 T cell receptor beta chains from the same sample are listed, as sequenced in a study of T-cell reconstitution after alpha-beta-depleted transplantation in children. Unique molecular identifiers featured in how the TCRbeta library was prepared. MiXCR, applied by TCRdb to the PCR reads, yields one record per CDR3 protein. Of roughly 300,000 distinct CDR3 sequences in the sample, around 10% are singletons; the top ten hold 23%. The sample in question was peripheral blood, obtained 180 days after TCRalphabeta/CD19-depleted stem cell transplant. The receptors shown here come from a male patient between 2 and 15 years old who had a stem cell transplant for chronic granulomatous disease, so the T cells may come from the graft donor.

The count of this clonotype is one. This rearrangement joins TRBV28 to TRBJ2-1, with D unclear. Per germline, CDR1 MDHEN and CDR2 SYDVKM. The CDR3 is made up of 14 amino acids. V was trimmed by 6 bases and J by 6 bases, leaving 15 bases between them. The CDR3 DNA reads as TGTGCCAGCAGCCCCGGGCGCCTCTCCAATGAGCAGTTCTTC. It codes for CASSPGRLSNEQFF. Filled out from reference TRBV28 and TRBJ2-1, the complete variable domain reads DVKVTQSSRYLVKRTGEKVFLECVQDMDHENMFWYRQDPGLGLRLIYFSYDVKMKEKGDIPEGYSVSREKKERFSLILESASTNQTSMYLCASSPGRLSNEQFFGPGTRLTVL.

This clonotype showed up many times. The gene calls are TRBV18 and TRBJ2-7, with TRBD1 as a possible D gene (5 bases). Germline V gene sequence: CDR1 KGHSH, CDR2 LQKENI. CDR3 size: 15 residues. Trimming stripped 6 bases from V and 3 bases from J, with 18 bases between. In DNA, the CDR3 is TGTGCCAGCTCCCCGGTTTGGGGCCCTAACTACGAGCAGTACTTC. Protein product: CASSPVWGPNYEQYF.

In its sample, this clonotype was seen many times. The CDR3 region is CASSDSGRYNEQFF. CDR3 DNA: TGTGCCAGCAGCGATAGCGGGAGATACAATGAGCAGTTCTTC. J is TRBJ2-1 and V is TRBV3-1; 9 nucleotides line up with TRBD2. The CDR3 covers 14 residues. Germline trimming cut 5 bases from V and 4 bases from J; bases unmatched to any gene: 3. CDR1 is LGHDT and CDR2 is YNNKEL in the germline V gene (reference sequence).

This clonotype was seen at least ten times. The gene calls are TRBV28 and TRBJ2-1; the D gene could be TRBD1 or TRBD2 (6 bases each). The CDR3 spans 14 residues. CDR1 and CDR2 (germline): MDHEN, SYDVKM. Trimming cost V 1 base and J 14 bases, with 18 bases left between them. CDR3 in amino acids: CASSLFRDGGLEFF. CDR3 nucleotides: TGTGCCAGCAGTTTATTTAGGGACGGGGGCCTAGAGTTCTTC.

This clonotype was observed a few times. The rearrangement joins TRBV19 to TRBJ1-1, with TRBD1 matching over 7 bases. With V trimmed by 5 bases and J by 0 bases, 6 bases remained unmatched. CDR1 LNHDA and CDR2 SQIVND come from the germline V gene (reference sequence). The CDR3 contains 15 residues. CDR3 sequence: CASSSAGQMNTEAFF. The DNA for the CDR3 is TGTGCCAGTAGTTCCGCGGGACAGATGAACACTGAAGCTTTCTTT.

This clonotype was found many times. The genes are TRBV7-9 and TRBJ2-2; TRBD1 agrees at 9 bases. CDR3 size: 15 residues. The ends lost 5 bases at V and 4 bases at J; junction bases unmatched: 5. Germline V gene lookup returns CDR1 SEHNR and CDR2 FQNEAQ (reference sequence). The CDR3 coding sequence is TGTGCCAGCAGCGGGACAGGGTTGGTCACCGGGGAGCTGTTTTTT. Residues: CASSGTGLVTGELFF.

This clonotype has at least ten counts. This chain uses TRBV7-3 with TRBJ2-5; D possibly corresponds to TRBD2 (6 bases). CDR3 length: 15 amino acids. Germline V gene sequence: CDR1 SGHTA, CDR2 FQGTGA. V lost 4 bases, J lost 2 bases, and 14 bases lay in between. The CDR3 is CASSSRPGVQETQYF. CDR3 bases: TGTGCCAGCAGCTCGAGGCCGGGAGTACAAGAGACCCAGTACTTC.